Listed below are T cell receptor beta chains from one sample, sequenced in a study of OX40 agonist ivuxolimab in advanced cancers. Some clones are missing from TCRdb's copy, which holds only in-frame ones; the method was immunoSEQ multiplex PCR. The sample contains about 93,000 clones, approximately 94% of which appear only once. Here the sequenced sample was CD4+ or CD8+ T cells sorted from blood, taken in a trial of the OX40 agonist ivuxolimab. Receptors were obtained from an adult with an advanced solid tumor such as melanoma, head and neck, liver or kidney cancer. The CDR3 runs from the conserved cysteine through the conserved F or W. A D gene is named only where the DNA matches it firmly. Clone size is not always given. Where it is, it says once, few, many or a class for expanded clones.

clone_size: .
j_call: TRBJ2-1
v_call: TRBV27
d_call: TRBD2
cdr3_nt: TGTGCCAGCAGTCAAGGACTAGTTTGGCCTGAGCAGTTCTTC
cdr3_aa: CASSQGLVWPEQFF

clone_size: .
j_call: TRBJ2-3
v_call: TRBV7-8
d_call: TRBD1
cdr3_nt: TGTGCCAGCAGCTTAGCGGCAGGGGGAGAGACAGATACGCAGTATTTT
cdr3_aa: CASSLAAGGETDTQYF

clone_size: .
j_call: TRBJ1-1
v_call: TRBV15
d_call: TRBD1
cdr3_nt: TGTGCCACCAGCAGAGATATCTTCTTAGGGGGCAAGAACACTGAAGCTTTCTTT
cdr3_aa: CATSRDIFLGGKNTEAFF

clone_size: .
j_call: TRBJ2-7
v_call: TRBV25-1
d_call: .
cdr3_nt: TGTGCCAGCAGTGAATTATCCGTGGTAGGCTACGAGCAGTACTTC
cdr3_aa: CASSELSVVGYEQYF

clone_size: once
j_call: TRBJ1-5
v_call: TRBV2
d_call: TRBD1
cdr3_nt: TGTGCCAGCAGTCCTAGGGGGCGGGGCAATCAGCCCCAGCATTTT
cdr3_aa: CASSPRGRGNQPQHF

clone_size: .
j_call: TRBJ2-3
v_call: TRBV30
d_call: TRBD1
cdr3_nt: TGTGCCTGGAGCCGGACAGGAGGTAGCACAGATACGCAGTATTTT
cdr3_aa: CAWSRTGGSTDTQYF

clone_size: once
j_call: TRBJ1-1
v_call: TRBV5-5
d_call: .
cdr3_nt: TGTGCCAGCAGCTTACAGGGTGGTGCTTATGTGAACACTGAAGCTTTCTTT
cdr3_aa: CASSLQGGAYVNTEAFF

clone_size: .
j_call: TRBJ1-2
v_call: TRBV5-4
d_call: TRBD1
cdr3_nt: TGTGCCAGCAGCTTGGTGCAGGGGGCTCGATATGGCTACACCTTC
cdr3_aa: CASSLVQGARYGYTF

clone_size: once
j_call: TRBJ2-1
v_call: TRBV13
d_call: .
cdr3_nt: TGTGCCAGCAGCTTAGGGGTGAGCTCCTACAATGAGCAGTTCTTC
cdr3_aa: CASSLGVSSYNEQFF

clone_size: .
j_call: TRBJ2-1
v_call: TRBV7-9
d_call: TRBD2
cdr3_nt: TGTGCCAGCGCCCCGGGACTAGCGGAACTCAATGAGCAGTTCTTC
cdr3_aa: CASAPGLAELNEQFF

clone_size: .
j_call: TRBJ2-7
v_call: TRBV5-4
d_call: TRBD1
cdr3_nt: TGTGCCAGCAGCGAATCCGGGACAGGGCGTTTTGAGCAGTACTTC
cdr3_aa: CASSESGTGRFEQYF

clone_size: .
j_call: TRBJ2-7
v_call: TRBV9
d_call: .
cdr3_nt: TGTGCCAGCAGCCCTCGGGGTATTATCTACGAGCAGTACTTC
cdr3_aa: CASSPRGIIYEQYF

clone_size: .
j_call: TRBJ1-5
v_call: TRBV6-1
d_call: .
cdr3_nt: TGTGCCAGCAGTGAGGGATCAAGAGGGGCCAATCAGCCCCAGCATTTT
cdr3_aa: CASSEGSRGANQPQHF

clone_size: .
j_call: TRBJ1-2
v_call: TRBV5-6
d_call: .
cdr3_nt: TGTGCCAGCAGCGCCCCCGGGTCTGGGCCTTATGGCTACACCTTC
cdr3_aa: CASSAPGSGPYGYTF

clone_size: .
j_call: TRBJ2-5
v_call: TRBV29-1
d_call: TRBD1
cdr3_nt: TGCAGCGTTACCGGGACAGGGGAAGGGGAGACCCAGTACTTC
cdr3_aa: CSVTGTGEGETQYF

clone_size: .
j_call: TRBJ2-2
v_call: TRBV23-1
d_call: TRBD2
cdr3_nt: TGCGCCAGCAGTCAACGGACTAGCGGGAGGAACGCGAACACCGGGGAGCTGTTTTTT
cdr3_aa: CASSQRTSGRNANTGELFF

clone_size: .
j_call: TRBJ1-5
v_call: TRBV15
d_call: TRBD1
cdr3_nt: TGTGCCACCAGCAGGGGGACAGCATTCAATCAGCCCCAGCATTTT
cdr3_aa: CATSRGTAFNQPQHF

clone_size: .
j_call: TRBJ2-5
v_call: TRBV9
d_call: TRBD2
cdr3_nt: TGTGCCAGCAGCGCCGGACTAGCGGGGAGAGAGACCCAGTACTTC
cdr3_aa: CASSAGLAGRETQYF

clone_size: .
j_call: TRBJ1-2
v_call: TRBV6-6
d_call: .
cdr3_nt: TGTGCCAGCGCACCGCAGAACGACGTGATCTATGGCTACACCTTC
cdr3_aa: CASAPQNDVIYGYTF

clone_size: .
j_call: TRBJ2-2
v_call: TRBV19
d_call: .
cdr3_nt: TGTGCCAGTATGGGACGGGCTTCGTTCGGGGAGCTGTTTTTT
cdr3_aa: CASMGRASFGELFF

clone_size: .
j_call: TRBJ2-5
v_call: TRBV15
d_call: .
cdr3_nt: TGTGCCACCAGCAGAGTGGCAGAAGAGACCCAGTACTTC
cdr3_aa: CATSRVAEETQYF

clone_size: .
j_call: TRBJ2-1
v_call: TRBV13
d_call: .
cdr3_nt: TGTGCCAGCAGCCCTGGAAGGGTGAATGAGCAGTTCTTC
cdr3_aa: CASSPGRVNEQFF

clone_size: .
j_call: TRBJ2-7
v_call: TRBV5-4
d_call: .
cdr3_nt: TGTGCCAGCAGCTCCAGGCCCTCAACGGGCGAGCAGTACTTC
cdr3_aa: CASSSRPSTGEQYF

clone_size: .
j_call: TRBJ1-2
v_call: TRBV5-1
d_call: .
cdr3_nt: TGCGCCAGCAGCTTGGACCAGGGAGGAAACTATGGCTACACCTTC
cdr3_aa: CASSLDQGGNYGYTF

clone_size: once
j_call: TRBJ1-5
v_call: TRBV9
d_call: .
cdr3_nt: TGTGCCAGCAGCGTAGATGGGGGTAGCAATCAGCCCCAGCATTTT
cdr3_aa: CASSVDGGSNQPQHF

clone_size: .
j_call: TRBJ2-7
v_call: TRBV2
d_call: TRBD1
cdr3_nt: TGTGCCAGCAGGGCTGACAGGGGTATCTCCTACGAGCAGTACTTC
cdr3_aa: CASRADRGISYEQYF

clone_size: once
j_call: TRBJ2-5
v_call: TRBV6-5
d_call: .
cdr3_nt: TGTGCCAGCAGACCGAGCGGGGGACAGCAAGAGACCCAGTACTTC
cdr3_aa: CASRPSGGQQETQYF

clone_size: once
j_call: TRBJ2-1
v_call: TRBV27
d_call: .
cdr3_nt: TGTGCCAGCAGTTTGGCGGGTCTGATCAATGAGCAGTTCTTC
cdr3_aa: CASSLAGLINEQFF

clone_size: .
j_call: TRBJ2-4
v_call: TRBV4-1
d_call: .
cdr3_nt: TGCGCCAGCAGCTCCCTCTATAACGCGAACATTCAGTACTTC
cdr3_aa: CASSSLYNANIQYF

clone_size: .
j_call: TRBJ1-1
v_call: TRBV9
d_call: .
cdr3_nt: TGTGCCAGCAGCGTAGAGGATGCAGGGAACACTGAAGCTTTCTTT
cdr3_aa: CASSVEDAGNTEAFF

clone_size: .
j_call: TRBJ2-7
v_call: TRBV2
d_call: .
cdr3_nt: TGTGCCAGCAGCGGTCTTAGCGAGCCCTCCTACGAGCAGTACTTC
cdr3_aa: CASSGLSEPSYEQYF

clone_size: .
j_call: TRBJ2-4
v_call: TRBV5-4
d_call: .
cdr3_nt: TGTGCCAGCAGCTTAAAGAGGGCAGACAAAAACATTCAGTACTTC
cdr3_aa: CASSLKRADKNIQYF

clone_size: .
j_call: TRBJ2-4
v_call: TRBV27
d_call: .
cdr3_nt: TGTGCCAGCAGTTTGGGCCCCACAGGGAGGAACATTCAGTACTTC
cdr3_aa: CASSLGPTGRNIQYF

clone_size: .
j_call: TRBJ2-2
v_call: TRBV10-2
d_call: .
cdr3_nt: TGCGCCAGCGGACGGGCGAACACCGGGGAGCTGTTTTTT
cdr3_aa: CASGRANTGELFF

clone_size: .
j_call: TRBJ2-1
v_call: TRBV13
d_call: TRBD2
cdr3_nt: TGTGCCAGCAGCGCTCCGGGACTAGCGGGAGGTGAGCAGTTCTTC
cdr3_aa: CASSAPGLAGGEQFF

clone_size: .
j_call: TRBJ2-7
v_call: TRBV6-5
d_call: .
cdr3_nt: TGTGCCAGCAGTTACTCGATAACGTCCGAGCAGTACTTC
cdr3_aa: CASSYSITSEQYF

clone_size: .
j_call: TRBJ2-5
v_call: TRBV18
d_call: .
cdr3_nt: TGTGCCAGCTCACCCCGGGCTAAAGAGACCCAGTACTTC
cdr3_aa: CASSPRAKETQYF

clone_size: .
j_call: TRBJ2-1
v_call: TRBV15
d_call: .
cdr3_nt: TGTGCCACCAGCAGAGGGGCCCCCTACAATGAGCAGTTCTTC
cdr3_aa: CATSRGAPYNEQFF

clone_size: .
j_call: TRBJ2-7
v_call: TRBV6-5
d_call: TRBD1
cdr3_nt: TGTGCCAGCAGATCCGGGACAGGGTCATACGAGCAGTACTTC
cdr3_aa: CASRSGTGSYEQYF

clone_size: .
j_call: TRBJ2-7
v_call: TRBV10-2
d_call: .
cdr3_nt: TGCGCCAGCAGTGACCTAGTCAGGACTGAAGGAGACGAGCAGTACTTC
cdr3_aa: CASSDLVRTEGDEQYF

clone_size: once
j_call: TRBJ1-1
v_call: TRBV11-2
d_call: .
cdr3_nt: TGTGCCAGCAGCTTCCCTCCCATCCTGGGTCTGAACACTGAAGCTTTCTTT
cdr3_aa: CASSFPPILGLNTEAFF

clone_size: once
j_call: TRBJ2-1
v_call: TRBV27
d_call: .
cdr3_nt: TGTGCCAGCAGGGACAAGGGAAATGAGCAGTTCTTC
cdr3_aa: CASRDKGNEQFF

clone_size: .
j_call: TRBJ1-2
v_call: TRBV7-2
d_call: .
cdr3_nt: TGTGCCAGCAGCTTCGGGGCGCCCCTGAACTATGGCTACACCTTC
cdr3_aa: CASSFGAPLNYGYTF

clone_size: .
j_call: TRBJ1-1
v_call: TRBV20-1
d_call: TRBD1
cdr3_nt: TGCAGTGCTCCTCGAGGGACAGGGGCTTTCTTT
cdr3_aa: CSAPRGTGAFF

clone_size: .
j_call: TRBJ2-7
v_call: TRBV6-1
d_call: TRBD1
cdr3_nt: TGTGCCAGCAGTTTAGACAGGGAGATATACGAGCAGTACTTC
cdr3_aa: CASSLDREIYEQYF

clone_size: once
j_call: TRBJ2-3
v_call: TRBV27
d_call: .
cdr3_nt: TGTGCCAGCAGTGTTAGGTGGGCCCGCACAGATACGCAGTATTTT
cdr3_aa: CASSVRWARTDTQYF

clone_size: .
j_call: TRBJ2-3
v_call: TRBV14
d_call: .
cdr3_nt: TGTGCCAGCAGCCAACTACTAAACACAGATACGCAGTATTTT
cdr3_aa: CASSQLLNTDTQYF

clone_size: few
j_call: TRBJ1-1
v_call: TRBV29-1
d_call: .
cdr3_nt: TGCAGCTGTGTAGAGACTGAAGCTTTCTTT
cdr3_aa: CSCVETEAFF

clone_size: few
j_call: TRBJ2-5
v_call: TRBV27
d_call: TRBD2
cdr3_nt: TGTGCCAGCAGTCTCGCTAGCGGGAGACAAGAGACCCAGTACTTC
cdr3_aa: CASSLASGRQETQYF

clone_size: .
j_call: TRBJ2-1
v_call: TRBV28
d_call: .
cdr3_nt: TGTGCCAGCAGTTTAGGGGTCCACGAGCAGTTCTTC
cdr3_aa: CASSLGVHEQFF

clone_size: once
j_call: TRBJ2-3
v_call: TRBV11-2
d_call: .
cdr3_nt: TGTGCCAGCAGCTTGGGGCCAGATACGCAGTATTTT
cdr3_aa: CASSLGPDTQYF

clone_size: once
j_call: TRBJ1-2
v_call: TRBV6-5
d_call: .
cdr3_nt: TGTGCCAGCAGTCTTACACCCAGGGTTTCGGCTGGCTACACCTTC
cdr3_aa: CASSLTPRVSAGYTF